This T cell receptor (beta chain) was documented in a study of monozygotic twins with cystic fibrosis. This clone appeared a single time. TCRdb's table, derived via immunoSEQ multiplex PCR, lists solely in-frame clones and lacks some. The sample holds about 29,000 clones, 85% seen once. The V gene's germline CDR1 is MNHEY and CDR2 SMNVEV (reference sequence). This CDR3 has 13 amino acids. Trimming removed 3 bases from V and 3 bases from J, with 8 bases in between. Specimen: blood. This chain connects TRBV27 to TRBJ1-2; D not resolved. This sequence was found in a girl aged 2 to 9 with cystic fibrosis. CDR3 bases: TGTGCCAGCAGTTTCCCCGGTTACTATGGCTACACCTTC. This sequence encodes CASSFPGYYGYTF.